What follows describes a single T cell receptor beta chain. As yet, its antigen is unknown. The study reverse transcribed the entire isolated RNA, so it sequenced expressed TCRB transcripts. Measured with immunoSEQ multiplex PCR; TCRdb has only the in-frame clones, and not every one. Of hundreds of thousands of clones listed, about 15% are singletons. This specimen comes from a study of beta chain features in type 1 diabetes. Across the study: The study found patients and healthy donors alike in age, gender and cell yields.

By way of CD45RO/CCR7/CD25/CD127/CD95/CD27, the CD4+ regulatory, stem cell-like memory, central memory and naive cells were sorted. The study's findings and limits: cDNA-based sequencing might over-represent cells highly expressing TCR.

V lost 5 bases and J lost 2; bases outside the gene matches: 11. CDR1 is SGHAT, CDR2 FQNNGV, per germline. The CDR3 loop spans 17 amino acids. The TCR originated in a man aged 30 to 39 in good health. The sequenced sample was naive CD4+ T cells from blood. The V call is TRBV11-2, the J call TRBJ2-3; 9 nucleotides match TRBD2. CDR3 amino acids: CASSTRVLAGPTDTQYF. The CDR3, as DNA: TGTGCCAGCAGCACCCGAGTCCTAGCGGGGCCCACAGATACGCAGTATTTT.